These 9 T cell receptor beta chains were all obtained from the same sample, sequenced in a study of blood T cell repertoires in COVID-19. Only in-frame clones appear in the TCRdb table, and some are missing; sequencing was by immunoSEQ multiplex PCR. The repertoire holds more than 150,000 clones, with more than 90% as singletons. Sequencing was performed on peripheral blood. These receptors were collected from a middle-aged man with acute or convalescent COVID-19.

V and J are TRBV27 and TRBJ2-7, with TRBD1 identical over 7 bases. The germline CDR1 and CDR2 sequences are MNHEY and SMNVEV (reference sequence). J was trimmed by 2 bases and V by 3 bases; bases with no gene match: 4. CDR3 size: 14 residues. The CDR3 loop is CASSFSTGAYEQYF. As DNA, the CDR3 is TGTGCCAGCAGTTTTAGCACAGGGGCCTACGAGCAGTACTTC.

This chain links TRBV7-2 with TRBJ1-6, with unresolved D. Germline V gene lookup returns CDR1 SGHTA and CDR2 FQGNSA. This CDR3 region has 12 residues. Trimming took 5 bases from V and 5 from J, leaving 4 bases between them. The CDR3 DNA reads as TGTGCCAGCAGCCTTAATAATTCACCCCTCCACTTT. Translating gives CASSLNNSPLHF. Complete variable domain (other parts from reference TRBV7-2 and TRBJ1-6): GAGVSQSPSNKVTEKGKDVELRCDPISGHTALYWYRQSLGQGLEFLIYFQGNSAPDKSGLPSDRFSAERTGGSVSTLTIQRTQQEDSAVYLCASSLNNSPLHFGNGTRLTVT.

This sequence joins TRBV19 and TRBJ1-6; D uncertain. V was trimmed by 6 bases and J by 0 bases, leaving 15 bases between them. Looked up from germline, CDR1 is LNHDA and CDR2 is SQIVND (reference sequence). The CDR3 has 17 amino acids. CDR3 in amino acids: CASSRSGQFSYNSPLHF. The CDR3 bases are TGTGCCAGTAGCAGAAGTGGGCAGTTCTCCTATAATTCACCCCTCCACTTT.

CDR3 DNA sequence: TGTGCCAGCAGCTTAGAGTTAGGGGGAATGAACGAGCAGTACTTC. The encoded protein is CASSLELGGMNEQYF. The chain links TRBV13 to TRBJ2-7, with a tentative D call TRBD1 (6 bases). There are 15 residues in the CDR3. The V and J ends lost 1 base and 5 bases respectively, with 15 bases between them. Germline V gives CDR1 PRHDT, CDR2 FYEKMQ (reference sequence).

This clone was observed a handful of times. The chain joins TRBV6-5 to TRBJ1-5, with D possibly matching TRBD1 (6 bases). V lost 6 bases and J lost 2, with 11 bases in between. Germline V lookup: CDR1 MNHEY, CDR2 SVGAGI. This CDR3 region has 14 residues. The CDR3 DNA follows: TGTGCCAGCAGGATGTCAGGGGGCAATCAGCCCCAGCATTTT. The encoded protein is CASRMSGGNQPQHF.

The CDR3, as DNA: TGTGCCAGCAGCACAATGGGAGGCGACAATGAGCAGTTCTTC. It yields the protein CASSTMGGDNEQFF. The chain combines TRBV7-8 with TRBJ2-1; tentatively, D is TRBD2 (6 bases). CDR3 length: 14 residues. V was trimmed by 5 bases and J by 5 bases, leaving 13 bases between them. Germline CDR1 is SGHVS and CDR2 is FQNEAQ.

This chain links TRBV30 with TRBJ2-5; D may be TRBD2 (6 bases). Germline assignment: CDR1 GTSNPN and CDR2 SVGIG (reference sequence). V was clipped by 2 bases and J by 2 bases, with 15 bases between them. The CDR3 sequence is 15 residues long. The CDR3, as DNA: TGTGCCTGGAGTAGGCAGGGAGGAGGGCAAGAGACCCAGTACTTC. This encodes CAWSRQGGGQETQYF. The full variable domain, with the rest looked up from reference TRBV30 and TRBJ2-5, is SQTIHQWPATLVQPVGSPLSLECTVEGTSNPNLYWYRQAAGRGLQLLFYSVGIGQISSEVPQNLSASRPQDRQFILSSKKLLLSDSGFYLCAWSRQGGGQETQYFGPGTRLLVL.

This rearrangement joins TRBV27 to TRBJ1-2; D might be TRBD1 (5 bases). Germline lookup yields CDR1 MNHEY and CDR2 SMNVEV (reference sequence). Trimming shortened V by 1 base and J by 1 base, and 22 bases separated the two germline ends. The CDR3 runs 19 residues. Written as DNA, the CDR3 is TGTGCCAGCAGTTTATTCTTCCCGGGGGGTAACGACATTAACTATGGCTACACCTTC. This gives the protein CASSLFFPGGNDINYGYTF.

This clone was detected only once. The chain joins TRBV7-9 to TRBJ2-7; 10 bases agree with TRBD2. CDR1 is SEHNR, CDR2 FQNEAQ, per germline (reference sequence). V trimming: 6 bases; J trimming: 6 bases; junction bases outside the gene matches: 11. The CDR3 covers 15 residues. CDR3 sequence: CASSQGLAGVREQYV. Here the CDR3 DNA reads TGTGCCAGCAGTCAAGGCCTAGCGGGGGTGCGCGAGCAGTACGTC.